Below, one T cell receptor beta chain is given with its context. Germline assignment: CDR1 KGHSH and CDR2 LQKENI. Trimming took 2 bases from V and 8 from J; bases not matched to a gene: 7. This CDR3 region has 14 residues. The data stem from a study of cytomegalovirus exposure and HLA in healthy donors. The protocol was immunoSEQ multiplex PCR, while the TCRdb copy is restricted to in-frame clones and leaves out a portion. The sample consists of under 150,000 clones, about 89% of them appearing once. This clonotype was sampled from a man aged 18 to 35 in good health and CMV-seronegative. Sequencing was performed on PBMCs. The chain carries TRBV18 and TRBJ1-2; 8 bases agree with TRBD1. CDR3 region: CASSPDGQGEGYTF. The CDR3, as DNA: TGTGCCAGCTCACCAGATGGACAGGGTGAGGGCTACACCTTC.